The entry below gives a single T cell receptor beta chain sequence along with its context. This table comes from immunoSEQ multiplex PCR, and its TCRdb copy is limited to in-frame clones, with some not included. In the table there are roughly 130,000 clones, roughly 90% of which are singletons. This record comes from a study of control samples from healthy donors and cancer patients. The CDR3 is made up of 15 amino acids. V lost 0 bases and J 7 bases, leaving 14 bases between the germline ends. CDR1 is SGHRS, CDR2 YFSETQ, per germline. The TCR comes from a man aged 18 to 29 in good health. V gene TRBV5-1 combines with J gene TRBJ1-5, with D unresolved. Specimen: blood. The CDR3, as DNA: TGCGCCAGCAGCTTGGTAGGAGGGTCAAGACAGCCCCAGCATTTT. This sequence encodes CASSLVGGSRQPQHF.